One sample yielded the 12 T cell receptor beta chains listed below, sequenced in a study of blood T cell repertoires in COVID-19. The repertoire was sequenced with immunoSEQ multiplex PCR; TCRdb's copy has only in-frame clones and lacks some. The table lists a few hundred thousand clones, roughly nine tenths of them singletons, with roughly 2% in the top ten. The sequenced sample consisted of peripheral blood. The receptors come from a woman between 50 and 59 years old with acute or convalescent COVID-19.

V and J are TRBV18 and TRBJ1-5; no clear D gene. Germline CDR1 reads KGHSH; CDR2 reads LQKENI. CDR3 size: 13 residues. V was clipped by 3 bases and J by 7 bases, with 10 bases between them. The CDR3 bases are TGTGCCAGCTCACCTCCGGGAGGGCAGCCCCAGCATTTT. This sequence encodes CASSPPGGQPQHF. Supplemented by reference TRBV18 and TRBJ1-5, the full variable domain reads NAGVMQNPRHLVRRRGQEARLRCSPMKGHSHVYWYRQLPEEGLKFMVYLQKENIIDESGMPKERFSAEFPKEGPSILRIQQVVRGDSAAYFCASSPPGGQPQHFGDGTRLSIL.

This clone was observed a handful of times. This sequence joins TRBV6-2 or TRBV6-3 and TRBJ2-1; no clear D. This CDR3 is 13 amino acids long. Germline V lookup: CDR1 MNHEY, CDR2 SVGEGT. The germline V and J ends were trimmed by 6 bases and 9 bases, with 15 bases remaining between them. This CDR3 reads CASSFAETGEQFF. For the CDR3, the DNA is TGTGCCAGCAGCTTTGCTGAGACGGGTGAGCAGTTCTTC.

The rearrangement links TRBV11-3 to TRBJ1-1; a possible D gene is TRBD1 (6 bases). Trimming pared 2 bases from V and 1 base from J, leaving 8 bases between. The CDR3 is made up of 14 amino acids. CDR1 and CDR2 (germline): SGHNT, YENEEA. The CDR3 region has the DNA TGTGCCAGCAGCTTAACGGGACAGAACACTGAAGCTTTCTTT. Translation: CASSLTGQNTEAFF.

The V call is TRBV30, the J call TRBJ2-1; D gene uncertain. This CDR3 has 16 amino acids. Between the trimmed V and J ends, which lost 1 base and 3 bases, there was a span of 16 bases. Per germline, CDR1 GTSNPN and CDR2 SVGIG (reference sequence). As DNA, the CDR3 is TGTGCCTGGAGTGACCCTTCCGGTTTACGCTACAATGAGCAGTTCTTC. The encoded protein is CAWSDPSGLRYNEQFF. The variable domain in full, with the rest retrieved from reference TRBV30 and TRBJ2-1, is SQTIHQWPATLVQPVGSPLSLECTVEGTSNPNLYWYRQAAGRGLQLLFYSVGIGQISSEVPQNLSASRPQDRQFILSSKKLLLSDSGFYLCAWSDPSGLRYNEQFFGPGTRLTVL.

This clone was observed a single time. Other DNA sequences from this sample encode an identical CDR3 as well. The chain carries TRBV30 and TRBJ1-2; no reliable D call. V was cut by 1 base and J by 0 bases, with 6 bases left in between. The CDR3 totals 13 residues. Germline CDR1 GTSNPN, CDR2 SVGIG (reference sequence). The CDR3: CAWSAVANYGYTF. CDR3 in DNA: TGTGCCTGGAGTGCGGTAGCTAACTATGGCTACACCTTC.

This clone occurred a few times. CDR3 bases: TGCGCCAGCAGCCAAGCGACAGGGTCAAGAAACACCATATATTTT. Its translation: CASSQATGSRNTIYF. The J gene is TRBJ1-3, the V gene TRBV4-1, with 7 bases matching TRBD1. Germline CDR1 is MGHRA and CDR2 is YSYEKL. The trim removed 1 base at V and 5 bases at J, leaving 5 bases unmatched. There are 15 residues in the CDR3.

V and J are TRBV19 and TRBJ1-5; possible D gene TRBD1, 6 bases. This CDR3 is built from 16 residues. Trimming cost V 0 bases and J 4 bases, with 13 bases left between them. The V gene's germline CDR1 is LNHDA and CDR2 SQIVND (reference sequence). CDR3 nucleotides: TGTGCCAGTAGTATAGAAGTCGGACAGATGAATCAGCCCCAGCATTTT. It translates to CASSIEVGQMNQPQHF. Complete variable domain (other parts from reference TRBV19 and TRBJ1-5): DGGITQSPKYLFRKEGQNVTLSCEQNLNHDAMYWYRQDPGQGLRLIYYSQIVNDFQKGDIAEGYSVSREKKESFPLTVTSAQKNPTAFYLCASSIEVGQMNQPQHFGDGTRLSIL.

Worth noting for this clone: This CDR3 is also generated by other DNA sequences in the sample. The J gene is TRBJ2-7, the V gene TRBV18; 7 bases are shared with TRBD1. The CDR3 spans 13 residues. Germline V gene sequence: CDR1 KGHSH, CDR2 LQKENI. V trimming: 3 bases; J trimming: 3 bases; junction bases outside the gene matches: 2. CDR3 bases: TGTGCCAGCTCACCCCGGGACAGCTACGAGCAGTACTTC. This gives the protein CASSPRDSYEQYF.

The chain combines TRBV19 with TRBJ2-1, with a weak D call TRBD1 (6 bases). CDR1 is LNHDA, CDR2 SQIVND, per germline (reference sequence). V lost 5 bases to trimming and J lost 9 bases, with 11 bases between them. The CDR3 loop spans 12 amino acids. The CDR3 loop is CASSEQGFEQFF. The CDR3 nucleotides read TGTGCCAGTAGTGAACAGGGTTTTGAGCAGTTCTTC.

The rearrangement uses TRBV29-1 and TRBJ1-2; tentatively, D is TRBD1 (6 bases). This CDR3 has 11 residues. Per the germline V gene, CDR1 is SQVTM and CDR2 is ANQGSEA. V was trimmed by 7 bases and J by 6 bases, leaving 12 bases between them. The CDR3 DNA is TGCAGCGGAGGACAGTTTGATGGCTACACCTTC. This translates into CSGGQFDGYTF.

This rearrangement joins TRBV30 to TRBJ2-2; perhaps TRBD2 as D (5 bases). Germline V gene lookup returns CDR1 GTSNPN and CDR2 SVGIG (reference sequence). V shed 1 base and J shed 3 bases, with 9 bases lying between them. The CDR3 sequence is 14 residues long. The CDR3 region is CAWSEGRDTGELFF. DNA of the CDR3: TGTGCCTGGAGTGAAGGGCGGGACACCGGGGAGCTGTTTTTT.

The chain couples TRBV19 to TRBJ2-3; the match to TRBD1 covers 7 bases. CDR1 and CDR2 (germline): LNHDA, SQIVND (reference sequence). The length of the CDR3 is 14 residues. The ends lost 4 bases at V and 5 bases at J; junction bases unmatched: 6. The CDR3 DNA is TGTGCCAGTAGTACTAGGGGGCTCGAAGATACGCAGTATTTT. Translation gives CASSTRGLEDTQYF.